The 25 T cell receptor beta chains below were found in one sample sequenced in a study of blood T cells in healthy people across ages. Using a J-beta primer mix together with a sample-barcoded 5' primer, a second PCR was run for 7 to 11 cycles. TCRdb itself ran the 5' RACE reads through MiXCR, one entry per CDR3 protein. Of hundreds of thousands of distinct CDR3 sequences in the sample, about a third are singletons; the top ten hold over 15%. The sequenced sample consisted of blood. The receptors originated from a woman aged 80 or older in good health.

This clonotype was counted at least ten times. V is TRBV29-1 and J is TRBJ2-7, with D perhaps TRBD1 (6 bases). Between the trimmed V and J ends, which lost 1 base and 3 bases, there was a span of 10 bases. In germline, CDR1 is SQVTM, CDR2 ANQGSEA. This CDR3 has 13 amino acids. The CDR3 loop reads CSVEGAGVYEQYF. The CDR3 DNA reads as TGCAGCGTTGAAGGCGCAGGGGTCTACGAGCAGTACTTC.

The gene calls are TRBV18 and TRBJ1-1; 9 bases are a match to TRBD1. This CDR3 has 15 amino acids. Trimming removed 5 bases from V and 2 bases from J; junction bases left unmatched: 6. The V gene's germline CDR1 is KGHSH and CDR2 LQKENI. CDR3 bases: TGTGCCAGCTCAGCCGGGACAGGGCCTAACACTGAAGCTTTCTTT. Its protein is CASSAGTGPNTEAFF.

This clonotype was observed many times. V and J are TRBV13 and TRBJ2-1; D possibly matches TRBD1 or TRBD2 (5 bases each). Germline values: CDR1 PRHDT, CDR2 FYEKMQ (reference sequence). This CDR3 spans 14 amino acids. The V end was cut by 1 base, the J end by 12 bases, with 16 bases between. The CDR3: CASSLAPGTAGQFF. In nucleotides, the CDR3 is TGTGCCAGCAGCTTAGCCCCCGGGACCGCAGGGCAGTTCTTC.

This clonotype has a single count. V usage is TRBV6-6 and J usage is TRBJ2-5; the D gene is possibly TRBD2 (6 bases). Per germline, CDR1 MNHNY and CDR2 SVGAGI (reference sequence). The CDR3 has 12 residues. The V and J ends lost 2 bases and 9 bases respectively, with 10 bases between them. CDR3 amino acids: CASSYGPSAQYF. CDR3 nucleotides: TGTGCCAGCAGTTACGGTCCTAGCGCCCAGTACTTC.

The table lists this clonotype with many counts. The chain employs TRBV20-1 and TRBJ1-5; 7 bases align to TRBD1. The V gene end was trimmed by 6 bases and the J gene end by 0 bases; junction bases not matched to a gene: 8. Per germline, CDR1 DFQATT and CDR2 SNEGSKA (reference sequence). This CDR3 has 15 residues. The DNA of the CDR3 is TGCAGTGCCATGGGACAGTTTAATAGCAATCAGCCCCAGCATTTT. Translation: CSAMGQFNSNQPQHF.

Comment on this clonotype: This may come from a read error, since a much larger clone is one base off. The chain combines TRBV9 with TRBJ2-3; 7 bases are shared with TRBD2. From germline, CDR1 is SGDLS and CDR2 YYNGEE. V shed 0 bases, J shed 3 bases, and the junction held 7 bases outside the gene matches. CDR3 length equals 16 residues. This chain's CDR3 is CASSVAQGEGTDTQYF. CDR3 nucleotide sequence: TGTGCCAGCAGCGTAGCCCAAGGGGAGGGAACAGATACGCAGTATTTT. Full variable domain (missing parts from reference TRBV9 and TRBJ2-3): DSGVTQTPKHLITATGQRVTLRCSPRSGDLSVYWYQQSLDQGLQFLIQYYNGEERAKGNILERFSAQQFPDLHSELNLSSLELGDSALYFCASSVAQGEGTDTQYFGPGTRLTVL.

This clonotype was recorded at least ten times. This chain connects TRBV9 to TRBJ2-1; 9 bases match TRBD1. The CDR3 consists of 16 residues. CDR1 and CDR2 (germline): SGDLS, YYNGEE. Trimming removed 2 bases from V and 4 bases from J; junction bases left unmatched: 7. CDR3 sequence (DNA): TGTGCCAGCAGCGTCATGACAGGGGGTTTGTACAATGAGCAGTTCTTC. Translation gives CASSVMTGGLYNEQFF. The variable domain in full, with the rest retrieved from reference TRBV9 and TRBJ2-1, is DSGVTQTPKHLITATGQRVTLRCSPRSGDLSVYWYQQSLDQGLQFLIQYYNGEERAKGNILERFSAQQFPDLHSELNLSSLELGDSALYFCASSVMTGGLYNEQFFGPGTRLTVL.

V gene TRBV5-6 combines with J gene TRBJ2-1; 9 bases fit TRBD1. This CDR3 contains 17 residues. The V and J ends lost 0 bases and 8 bases, in that order; junction bases with no gene match: 12. Germline V gene sequence: CDR1 SGHDT, CDR2 YYEEEE. In nucleotides, the CDR3 is TGTGCCAGCAGCTTGGGTCTGGGACAGGGCTCATACGATGAGCAGTTCTTC. This gives the protein CASSLGLGQGSYDEQFF.

This clonotype was counted ten times or more. The CDR3 region has the DNA TGTGCCAGCAGCTTAGGGCCTACAGGGGGAGTTAGCAATCAGCCCCAGCATTTT. Amino acid sequence: CASSLGPTGGVSNQPQHF. The rearrangement links TRBV7-2 to TRBJ1-5; 8 bases are shared with TRBD1. The trim removed 1 base at V and 0 bases at J, leaving 8 bases unmatched. The germline V gene has CDR1 SGHTA and CDR2 FQGNSA. The CDR3 consists of 18 residues.

The chain recombines TRBV7-9 with TRBJ1-2, with TRBD1 as a possible D gene (5 bases). The CDR3 has 12 amino acids. V lost 6 bases and J 7 bases, leaving 12 bases between the germline ends. Germline V gene sequence: CDR1 SEHNR, CDR2 FQNEAQ (reference sequence). The CDR3: CASSQGASGYTF. In nucleotides, the CDR3 is TGTGCCAGCAGTCAAGGGGCTAGTGGCTACACCTTC.

The genes are TRBV6-6 and TRBJ2-7; perhaps TRBD2 as D (6 bases). Trimming shortened V by 6 bases and J by 1 base, and 19 bases separated the two germline ends. The CDR3 spans 16 residues. Germline lookup yields CDR1 MNHNY and CDR2 SVGAGI (reference sequence). CDR3 sequence (DNA): TGTGCCAGCAGCGACCCCGGGGGACTCACATCCTACGAGCAGTACTTC. Translated, it gives CASSDPGGLTSYEQYF.

This clonotype was counted at least ten times. V gene TRBV5-5 combines with J gene TRBJ2-1, with D possibly matching TRBD2 (7 bases). The germline V gene has CDR1 SGHKS and CDR2 YYEKEE (reference sequence). V was pared by 1 base and J by 7 bases, with 18 bases between. This CDR3 contains 16 residues. The CDR3 DNA follows: TGTGCCAGCAGCTTGATGCTAGGGGGGGCTGAGAATGAGCAGTTCTTC. This gives the protein CASSLMLGGAENEQFF.

The rearrangement uses TRBV5-1 and TRBJ2-1, with unresolved D. CDR3 length: 15 residues. With 6 bases removed from V and 2 bases from J, the gap between germline ends came to 15 bases. Germline lookup yields CDR1 SGHRS and CDR2 YFSETQ. CDR3: CASTILWGPYNEQFF. The DNA of the CDR3 is TGCGCCAGCACCATACTCTGGGGTCCCTACAATGAGCAGTTCTTC.

In this sample, this clonotype turned up a few times. V is TRBV3-1 and J is TRBJ1-1; 11 bases fit TRBD1. Germline trimming cut 0 bases from V and 4 bases from J; bases unmatched to any gene: 4. The CDR3 totals 16 residues. CDR1 is LGHDT and CDR2 is YNNKEL in the germline V gene (reference sequence). Written as DNA, the CDR3 is TGTGCCAGCAGCCAAGAAATCGGGACAGGGGGCACTGAAGCTTTCTTT. Translating gives CASSQEIGTGGTEAFF. The full variable domain, completed using reference TRBV3-1 and TRBJ1-1, is DTAVSQTPKYLVTQMGNDKSIKCEQNLGHDTMYWYKQDSKKFLKIMFSYNNKELIINETVPNRFSPKSPDKAHLNLHINSLELGDSAVYFCASSQEIGTGGTEAFFGQGTRLTVV.

The sample holds many counts of this clonotype. This chain uses TRBV7-2 with TRBJ2-1; D is uncertain. The germline V gene encodes CDR1 SGHTA and CDR2 FQGNSA. V was clipped by 2 bases and J by 9 bases, with 17 bases between them. The CDR3 is 15 amino acids. The CDR3 here is CASSLRAQALSEQFF. DNA for the CDR3: TGTGCCAGCAGCTTAAGGGCCCAGGCTCTGAGTGAGCAGTTCTTC.

V and J are TRBV6-1 and TRBJ1-1, with TRBD1 identical over 8 bases. V gave up 7 bases and J gave up 1 base; unmatched junction bases: 5. Germline V CDR1 and CDR2: MNHNS, SASEGT. This CDR3 has 14 amino acids. The CDR3 DNA reads as TGTGCCAGCAATACTGACAGGGGGAACACTGAAGCTTTCTTT. Protein: CASNTDRGNTEAFF.

This clonotype was counted many times. This rearrangement joins TRBV7-2 to TRBJ1-2; D call uncertain. The CDR3 extends over 15 amino acids. Germline V gene lookup returns CDR1 SGHTA and CDR2 FQGNSA. The V end lost 2 bases, the J end lost 2 bases, and 12 bases lay between the germline ends. Here the CDR3 reads CASSLKGPLNYGYTF. The DNA for the CDR3 is TGTGCCAGCAGCTTAAAAGGTCCCTTAAACTATGGCTACACCTTC.

This clonotype was seen a few times. This chain uses TRBV2 with TRBJ1-6, with 9 bases that match TRBD1. The CDR3 totals 14 residues. Unmatched junction bases numbered 3, after V lost 9 bases and J lost 3 bases. CDR1 SNHLY and CDR2 FYNNEI come from the germline V gene. CDR3 sequence (DNA): TGTGCCAGAGAGACAGGGGGCTATAATTCACCCCTCCACTTT. Translating gives CARETGGYNSPLHF.

The chain recombines TRBV19 with TRBJ2-3; D is tentatively TRBD1 or TRBD2 (6 bases each). CDR1 is LNHDA, CDR2 SQIVND, per germline (reference sequence). The CDR3 is 14 residues long. V dropped 5 bases and J dropped 4 bases, with 13 bases sitting between them. CDR3 region: CASSSRGGADTQYF. CDR3 in DNA: TGTGCCAGTAGTTCCAGGGGAGGCGCAGATACGCAGTATTTT.

This clonotype was seen a few times. This sequence is one base from a far larger clone and is likely a read error. The chain joins TRBV6-1 to TRBJ2-5; D is perhaps TRBD2 (5 bases). The germline gives CDR1 MNHNS, CDR2 SASEGT. This CDR3 comprises 11 residues. For the CDR3, the DNA is TGTGCCAGCGGTGAGGGCGGGACCCAGTACTTC. Its translation: CASGEGGTQYF.

This clonotype was seen many times. This rearrangement joins TRBV9 to TRBJ2-3, with D perhaps being TRBD1 or TRBD2 (5 bases each). Germline V gives CDR1 SGDLS, CDR2 YYNGEE. Trimming took 0 bases from V and 2 from J, leaving 10 bases between them. The CDR3 has 15 residues. CDR3 nucleotide sequence: TGTGCCAGCAGCGTAGGAGGGGAATACACAGATACGCAGTATTTT. This codes for CASSVGGEYTDTQYF.

This clonotype was counted ten times or more. The chain carries TRBV5-1 and TRBJ1-6; tentative D call: TRBD1 (6 bases). CDR3 length: 15 residues. The ends were cut back, 3 bases at V and 5 bases at J, with 12 bases in the middle. CDR1 and CDR2 from the germline V gene are SGHRS and YFSETQ. CDR3 loop: CASSSQGRNNSPLHF. CDR3 sequence (DNA): TGCGCCAGCAGCTCTCAGGGGAGGAATAATTCACCCCTCCACTTT.

For this clonotype: Germline is not matched at one junction end, which may reflect a read error. V gene TRBV12-3 or TRBV12-4 combines with J gene TRBJ1-4; no clear D gene. CDR3 length equals 12 residues. CDR3 DNA sequence: TGTGCCAGCAGATCCGCCAATGGAAAACGGTTTTTT. This sequence encodes CASRSANGKRFF.

The sample holds many counts of this clonotype. The chain carries TRBV7-2 and TRBJ2-5, with 9 bases fitting TRBD1. The CDR3 runs 14 residues. With 4 bases clipped from V and 4 bases from J, the junction kept 4 bases outside the gene matches. Germline V gene lookup returns CDR1 SGHTA and CDR2 FQGNSA. The CDR3 reads CASSSGTGTETQYF. The CDR3, as DNA: TGTGCCAGCAGCTCCGGGACAGGGACAGAGACCCAGTACTTC. Filled out from reference TRBV7-2 and TRBJ2-5, the complete variable domain reads GAGVSQSPSNKVTEKGKDVELRCDPISGHTALYWYRQSLGQGLEFLIYFQGNSAPDKSGLPSDRFSAERTGGSVSTLTIQRTQQEDSAVYLCASSSGTGTETQYFGPGTRLLVL.

At least ten counts were recorded for this clonotype. Here the CDR3 reads CASSSGHFGYEQYF. CDR3 DNA: TGCGCCAGCAGTTCTGGGCACTTCGGCTACGAGCAGTACTTC. The chain is built from TRBV5-1 and TRBJ2-7; no reliable D call. Germline CDR1 and CDR2: SGHRS and YFSETQ. V lost 5 bases to trimming and J lost 3 bases, with 15 bases between them. The CDR3 runs 14 residues.